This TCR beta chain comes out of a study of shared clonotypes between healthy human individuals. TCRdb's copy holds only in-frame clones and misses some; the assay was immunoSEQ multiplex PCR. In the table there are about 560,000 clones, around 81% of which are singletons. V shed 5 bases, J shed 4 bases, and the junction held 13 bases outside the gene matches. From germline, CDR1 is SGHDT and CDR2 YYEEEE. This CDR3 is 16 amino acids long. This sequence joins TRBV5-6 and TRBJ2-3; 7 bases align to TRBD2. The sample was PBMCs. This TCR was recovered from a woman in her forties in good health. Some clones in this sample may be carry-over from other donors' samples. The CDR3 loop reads CASRLRIGTNPDTQYF. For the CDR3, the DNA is TGTGCCAGCAGGCTAAGAATCGGGACTAATCCAGATACGCAGTATTTT. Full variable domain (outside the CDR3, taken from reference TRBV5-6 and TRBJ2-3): DAGVTQSPTHLIKTRGQQVTLRCSPKSGHDTVSWYQQALGQGPQFIFQYYEEEERQRGNFPDRFSGHQFPNYSSELNVNALLLGDSALYLCASRLRIGTNPDTQYFGPGTRLTVL.